This TCR beta chain was sequenced for a study of blood T cell repertoires in COVID-19. Some clones are missing from TCRdb's copy, which holds only in-frame ones; the method was immunoSEQ multiplex PCR. Of 200,000 to 300,000 clones in the sample, approximately 85% were seen once. The germline CDR1 and CDR2 sequences are SGHNT and YYREEE (reference sequence). Trimming took 4 bases from V and 9 from J, leaving 14 bases between them. The CDR3 is made up of 14 amino acids. The source is a woman aged 45 to 65 with acute COVID-19. The sample comprised PBMCs or T cells enriched from blood (not recorded which). The chain carries TRBV5-4 and TRBJ1-6, with D uncertain. CDR3 protein: CASSAEFRGSPLHF. The CDR3 DNA follows: TGTGCCAGCAGCGCGGAATTCCGGGGTTCACCCCTCCACTTT.